Listed below are T cell receptor beta chains from one sample, sequenced in a study of cytomegalovirus exposure and HLA in healthy donors. Some clones are missing from TCRdb's copy, which holds only in-frame ones; the method was immunoSEQ multiplex PCR. The profile shows some 190,000 clones, 76% of them singletons. The sample taken for sequencing was PBMCs. These receptors were taken from a woman in her thirties in good health and CMV-seropositive. Each CDR3 is given with its conserved first and last residue. The D gene is left open where the match is weak. Rows may omit the clone size; those that give it use once, few, many or a size class.

j_call d_call v_call clone_size cdr3_aa cdr3_nt
TRBJ1-5 NA TRBV6-1 NA CASSEYGGKGQPQHF TGTGCCAGCAGTGAATACGGGGGGAAGGGGCAGCCCCAGCATTTT
TRBJ1-2 TRBD1 TRBV6-5 once CASSLGQGIGGYTF TGTGCCAGCAGTCTGGGACAGGGGATAGGTGGCTACACCTTC
TRBJ2-3 NA TRBV29-1 NA CSVGTDVADTQYF TGCAGCGTTGGGACTGACGTAGCAGATACGCAGTATTTT
TRBJ1-5 NA TRBV2 few CASRGSSNQPQHF TGTGCCAGCAGGGGGAGTAGCAATCAGCCCCAGCATTTT
TRBJ2-1 NA TRBV6-5 NA CASSYRGTLYNEQFF TGTGCCAGCAGTTACCGCGGGACCTTATACAATGAGCAGTTCTTC
TRBJ1-6 TRBD1 TRBV11-2 NA CASSFPTGGESPLHF TGTGCCAGCAGCTTCCCGACAGGGGGCGAATCACCCCTCCACTTT
TRBJ1-5 NA TRBV2 NA CASSVGRSNQPQHF TGTGCCAGCAGTGTCGGGAGGAGCAATCAGCCCCAGCATTTT
TRBJ1-6 NA TRBV5-6 NA CASSRQDHSPLHF TGTGCCAGCAGCCGACAAGACCATTCACCCCTCCACTTT
TRBJ1-2 NA TRBV19 NA CASSKGDNYGYTF TGTGCCAGTAGTAAGGGGGACAACTATGGCTACACCTTC
TRBJ2-1 TRBD2 TRBV7-3 few CASSLSGTSHGQFF TGTGCCAGCAGCTTGTCCGGGACTAGCCATGGGCAGTTCTTC
TRBJ1-2 NA TRBV11-2 NA CASSSSGSAFYGYTF TGTGCCAGCAGCTCCTCTGGTAGCGCCTTCTATGGCTACACCTTC
TRBJ1-4 NA TRBV9 NA CASSVASGEEKLFF TGTGCCAGCAGCGTAGCAAGTGGGGAGGAAAAACTGTTTTTT
TRBJ2-2 NA TRBV27 NA CASKPGDTGELFF TGTGCCAGCAAGCCGGGGGACACCGGGGAGCTGTTTTTT
TRBJ1-1 NA TRBV18 NA CASSPTARLEAFF TGTGCCAGCTCACCGACAGCGAGACTTGAAGCTTTCTTT
TRBJ1-2 TRBD1 TRBV28 once CASSLLLFGQGDYGYTF TGTGCCAGCAGTTTACTTCTCTTTGGACAGGGGGACTATGGCTACACCTTC
TRBJ2-7 TRBD1 TRBV6-1 NA CASSEGTDRGISYEQYF TGTGCCAGCAGTGAAGGGACGGACAGGGGGATTTCCTACGAGCAGTACTTC
TRBJ1-4 TRBD1 TRBV9 NA CASSVDRGLGEKLFF TGTGCCAGCAGCGTTGACAGGGGGCTTGGGGAAAAACTGTTTTTT
TRBJ1-5 TRBD1 TRBV4-2 NA CASSQDQGQGGQPQHF TGTGCCAGCAGCCAAGATCAAGGGCAGGGGGGCCAGCCCCAGCATTTT
TRBJ1-3 TRBD1 TRBV7-8 few CASSPDRVPDTIYF TGTGCCAGCAGCCCGGACAGGGTACCGGACACCATATATTTT
TRBJ1-2 NA TRBV4-2 NA CASSLSGERYGYTF TGTGCCAGCAGCCTGTCCGGGGAACGGTATGGCTACACCTTC
TRBJ2-1 NA TRBV28 NA CASSSPTGYNEQFF TGTGCCAGCAGTTCCCCGACAGGTTACAATGAGCAGTTCTTC
TRBJ1-5 NA TRBV28 NA CASRRQVHQPQHF TGTGCCAGCAGGAGGCAAGTACATCAGCCCCAGCATTTT
TRBJ1-5 NA TRBV7-8 NA CASSFGQGNQPRHF NA
TRBJ2-5 TRBD2 TRBV11-3 few CASSSRQRGGETQYF TGTGCCAGCAGCTCCAGGCAGCGGGGGGGAGAGACCCAGTACTTC
TRBJ2-5 NA TRBV20-1 NA CSPQGQETQYF TGCAGTCCGCAGGGGCAAGAGACCCAGTACTTC
TRBJ1-3 NA TRBV9 NA CASSVATDSAGGSGNTIYF TGTGCCAGCAGCGTAGCTACGGACTCGGCGGGGGGCTCTGGAAACACCATATATTTT
TRBJ1-5 NA TRBV6-5 NA CASSDNKGNQPQHF TGTGCCAGCAGTGATAATAAGGGGAATCAGCCCCAGCATTTT
TRBJ1-3 NA TRBV29-1 NA CSVRRSGDRNTIYF TGCAGCGTTCGACGGTCAGGGGACAGAAACACCATATATTTT
TRBJ2-5 TRBD2 TRBV5-1 NA CASTSRPSGGIQETQYF TGCGCCAGCACGTCCCGCCCTAGCGGGGGGATCCAAGAGACCCAGTACTTC
TRBJ1-1 NA TRBV19 NA CASSAAGLNTEAFF TGTGCCAGTAGTGCGGCAGGGCTGAACACTGAAGCTTTCTTT
TRBJ2-7 NA TRBV5-1 few CASSYASTYEQYF TGCGCCAGCAGCTACGCTTCTACCTACGAGCAGTACTTC